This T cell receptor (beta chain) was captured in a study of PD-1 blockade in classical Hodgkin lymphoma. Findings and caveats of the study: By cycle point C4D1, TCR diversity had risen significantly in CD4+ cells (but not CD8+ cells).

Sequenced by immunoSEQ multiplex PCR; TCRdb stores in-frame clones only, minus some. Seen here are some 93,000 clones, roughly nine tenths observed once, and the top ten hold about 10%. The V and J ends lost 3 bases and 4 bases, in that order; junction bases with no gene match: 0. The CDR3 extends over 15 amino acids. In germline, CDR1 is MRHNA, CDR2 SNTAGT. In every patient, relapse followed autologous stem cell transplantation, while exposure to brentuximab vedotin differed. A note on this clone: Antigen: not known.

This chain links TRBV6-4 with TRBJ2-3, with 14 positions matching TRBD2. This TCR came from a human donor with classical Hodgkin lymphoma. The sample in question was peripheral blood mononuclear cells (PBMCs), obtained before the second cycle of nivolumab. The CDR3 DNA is TGTGCCAGCAGTGAGACTAGCGGGGGGGCAGATACGCAGTATTTT. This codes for CASSETSGGADTQYF.